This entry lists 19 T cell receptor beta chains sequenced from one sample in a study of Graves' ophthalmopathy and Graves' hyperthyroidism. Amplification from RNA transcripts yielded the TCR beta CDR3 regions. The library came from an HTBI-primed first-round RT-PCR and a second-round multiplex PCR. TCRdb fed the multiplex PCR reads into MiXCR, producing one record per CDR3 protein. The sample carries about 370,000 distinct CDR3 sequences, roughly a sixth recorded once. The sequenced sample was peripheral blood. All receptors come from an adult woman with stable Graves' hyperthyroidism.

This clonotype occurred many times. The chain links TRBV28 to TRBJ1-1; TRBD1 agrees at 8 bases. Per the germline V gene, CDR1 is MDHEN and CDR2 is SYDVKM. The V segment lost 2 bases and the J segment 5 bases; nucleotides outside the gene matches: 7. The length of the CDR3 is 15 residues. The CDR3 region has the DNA TGTGCCAGCAGTTTAACCCGACAGGGGAGGACTGAAGCTTTCTTT. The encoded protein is CASSLTRQGRTEAFF.

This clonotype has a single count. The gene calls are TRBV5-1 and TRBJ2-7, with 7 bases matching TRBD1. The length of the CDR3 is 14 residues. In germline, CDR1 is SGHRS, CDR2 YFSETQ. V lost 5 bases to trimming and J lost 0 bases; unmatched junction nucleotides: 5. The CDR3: CASRTGQHSYEQYF. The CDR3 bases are TGCGCCAGCAGGACGGGACAGCACTCCTACGAGCAGTACTTC. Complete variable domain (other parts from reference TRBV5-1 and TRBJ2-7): KAGVTQTPRYLIKTRGQQVTLSCSPISGHRSVSWYQQTPGQGLQFLFEYFSETQRNKGNFPGRFSGRQFSNSRSEMNVSTLELGDSALYLCASRTGQHSYEQYFGPGTRLTVT.

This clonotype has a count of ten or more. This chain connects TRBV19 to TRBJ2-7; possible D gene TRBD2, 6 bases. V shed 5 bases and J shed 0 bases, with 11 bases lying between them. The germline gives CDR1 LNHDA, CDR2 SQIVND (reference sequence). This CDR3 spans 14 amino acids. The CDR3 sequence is CASSARDSSYEQYF. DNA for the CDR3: TGTGCCAGTAGTGCCCGGGACTCCTCCTACGAGCAGTACTTC.

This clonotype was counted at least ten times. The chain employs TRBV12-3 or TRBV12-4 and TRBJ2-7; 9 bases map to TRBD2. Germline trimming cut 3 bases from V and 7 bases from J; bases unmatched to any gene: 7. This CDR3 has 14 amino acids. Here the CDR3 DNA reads TGTGCCAGCAGTTTCGGCGGGAGGGCCGGTGAGCAGTACTTC. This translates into CASSFGGRAGEQYF.

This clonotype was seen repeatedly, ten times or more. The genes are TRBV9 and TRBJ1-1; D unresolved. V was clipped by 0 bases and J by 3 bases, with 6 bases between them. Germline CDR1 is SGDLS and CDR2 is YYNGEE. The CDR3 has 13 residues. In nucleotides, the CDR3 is TGTGCCAGCAGCGTAGAGGCACACACTGAAGCTTTCTTT. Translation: CASSVEAHTEAFF.

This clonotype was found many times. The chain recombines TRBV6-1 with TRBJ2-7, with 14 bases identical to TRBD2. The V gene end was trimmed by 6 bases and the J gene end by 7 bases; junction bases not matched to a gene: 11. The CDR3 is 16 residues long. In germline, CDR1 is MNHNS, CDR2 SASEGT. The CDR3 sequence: CASSLRGTSGSTEQYF. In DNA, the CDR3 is TGTGCCAGCAGCCTCAGAGGGACTAGCGGGAGTACTGAGCAGTACTTC.

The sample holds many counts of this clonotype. In DNA form, the CDR3 reads TGTGCCTGGAGTCTACAGGGGAATCAGCCCCAGCATTTT. Its translation: CAWSLQGNQPQHF. This chain links TRBV30 with TRBJ1-5, with 7 bases that match TRBD1. CDR3 size: 13 residues. Germline CDR1 is GTSNPN and CDR2 is SVGIG (reference sequence). Losses at the gene ends were 2 bases for V and 4 bases for J; bases not matched to a gene: 2.

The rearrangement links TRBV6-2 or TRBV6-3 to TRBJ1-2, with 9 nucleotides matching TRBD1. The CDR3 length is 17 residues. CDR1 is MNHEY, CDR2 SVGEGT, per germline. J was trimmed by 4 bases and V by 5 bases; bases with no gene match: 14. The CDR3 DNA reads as TGTGCCAGCAGTCCTTATCGACAGGGGGTTGACTCCTATGGCTACACCTTC. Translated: CASSPYRQGVDSYGYTF.

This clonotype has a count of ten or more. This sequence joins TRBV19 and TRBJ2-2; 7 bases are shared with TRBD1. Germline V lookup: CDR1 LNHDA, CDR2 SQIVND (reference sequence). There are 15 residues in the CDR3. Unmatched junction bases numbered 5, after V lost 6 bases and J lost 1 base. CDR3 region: CASRTGTENTGELFF. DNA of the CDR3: TGTGCCAGTAGGACCGGGACAGAGAACACCGGGGAGCTGTTTTTT.

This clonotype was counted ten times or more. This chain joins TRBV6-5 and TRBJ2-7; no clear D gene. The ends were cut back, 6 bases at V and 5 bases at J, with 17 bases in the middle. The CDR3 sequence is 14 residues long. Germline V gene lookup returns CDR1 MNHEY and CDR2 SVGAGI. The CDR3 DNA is TGTGCCAGCAGCGCCACACCGGTTCTCGACGAGCAGTACTTC. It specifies CASSATPVLDEQYF.

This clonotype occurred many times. The CDR3 region has the DNA TGTGCCAGCAGTTTTTTCGGGGGCAGGGTTTCGGACTACGAGCAGTACTTC. This sequence encodes CASSFFGGRVSDYEQYF. The rearrangement uses TRBV28 and TRBJ2-7; TRBD1 or TRBD2 may be the D gene (6 bases each). V was pared by 3 bases and J by 3 bases, with 21 bases between. Germline assignment: CDR1 MDHEN and CDR2 SYDVKM. The CDR3 consists of 17 residues. The full variable domain, with the rest looked up from reference TRBV28 and TRBJ2-7, is DVKVTQSSRYLVKRTGEKVFLECVQDMDHENMFWYRQDPGLGLRLIYFSYDVKMKEKGDIPEGYSVSREKKERFSLILESASTNQTSMYLCASSFFGGRVSDYEQYFGPGTRLTVT.

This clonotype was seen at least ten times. The CDR3: CATSRGDRGGTKNIQYF. In nucleotides, the CDR3 is TGTGCCACCAGCAGAGGGGACAGGGGGGGAACCAAAAACATTCAGTACTTC. V and J are TRBV15 and TRBJ2-4, with 11 bases aligning to TRBD1. The V gene end was trimmed by 1 base and the J gene end by 2 bases; junction bases not matched to a gene: 4. This CDR3 contains 17 residues. The germline V gene has CDR1 LNHNV and CDR2 YYDKDF (reference sequence).

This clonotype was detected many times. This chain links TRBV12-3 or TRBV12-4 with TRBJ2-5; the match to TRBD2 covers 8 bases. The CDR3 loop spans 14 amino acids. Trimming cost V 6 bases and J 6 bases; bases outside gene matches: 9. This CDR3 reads CASSPPGGRKTQYF. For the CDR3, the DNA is TGTGCCAGCAGCCCCCCAGGCGGGAGGAAGACCCAGTACTTC.

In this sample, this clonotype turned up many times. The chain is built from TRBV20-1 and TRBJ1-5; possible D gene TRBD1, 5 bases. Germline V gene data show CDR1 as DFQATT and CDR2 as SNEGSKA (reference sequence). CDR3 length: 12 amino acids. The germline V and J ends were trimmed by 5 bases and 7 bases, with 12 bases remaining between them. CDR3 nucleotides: TGCAGTGCTGGCGGGGGGACCCAGCCCCAGCATTTT. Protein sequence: CSAGGGTQPQHF.

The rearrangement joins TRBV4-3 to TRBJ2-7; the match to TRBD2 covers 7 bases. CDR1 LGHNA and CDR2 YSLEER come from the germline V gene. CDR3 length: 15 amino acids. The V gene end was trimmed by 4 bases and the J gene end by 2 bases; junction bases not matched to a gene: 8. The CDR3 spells CASSRELAQPYEQYF. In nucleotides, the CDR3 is TGCGCCAGCAGCCGGGAACTAGCGCAACCCTACGAGCAGTACTTC.

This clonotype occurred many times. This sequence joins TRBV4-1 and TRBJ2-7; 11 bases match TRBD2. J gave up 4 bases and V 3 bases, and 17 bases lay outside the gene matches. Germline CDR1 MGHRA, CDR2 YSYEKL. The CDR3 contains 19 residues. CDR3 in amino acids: CASSQRTGPQTSGSYEQYF. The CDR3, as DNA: TGCGCCAGCAGCCAGCGGACAGGGCCGCAAACTAGCGGGAGTTACGAGCAGTACTTC.

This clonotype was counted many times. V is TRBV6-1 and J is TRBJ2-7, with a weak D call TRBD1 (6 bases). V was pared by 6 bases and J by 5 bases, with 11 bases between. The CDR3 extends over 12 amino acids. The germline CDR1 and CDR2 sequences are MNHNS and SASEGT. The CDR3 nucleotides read TGTGCCAGCAGGGCAGGGGTACACGAGCAGTACTTC. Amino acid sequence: CASRAGVHEQYF.

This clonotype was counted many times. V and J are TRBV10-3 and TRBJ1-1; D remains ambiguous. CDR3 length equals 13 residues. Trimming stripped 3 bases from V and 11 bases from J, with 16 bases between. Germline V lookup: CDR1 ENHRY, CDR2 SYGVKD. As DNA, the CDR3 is TGTGCCATCAGTGATTCTTCCCCGAAGTCGGCTTTCTTT. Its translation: CAISDSSPKSAFF.

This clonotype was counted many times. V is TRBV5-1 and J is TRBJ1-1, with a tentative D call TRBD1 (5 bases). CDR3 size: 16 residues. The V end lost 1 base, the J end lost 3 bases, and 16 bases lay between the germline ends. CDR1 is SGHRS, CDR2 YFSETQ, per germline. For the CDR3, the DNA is TGCGCCAGCAGCTTGCCCAAGGGAGGGGTAGACACTGAAGCTTTCTTT. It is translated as CASSLPKGGVDTEAFF.